These T cell receptor beta chains were read from a single sample in a study of sequential checkpoint blockade in melanoma. Profiling relied on immunoSEQ multiplex PCR, and the TCRdb table lists in-frame clones only, not all of them. The sample has around 20,000 clones, 75% to 85% seen once. The sample here was CD8+ T cells sorted from blood (inferred from file names), taken from a patient given nivolumab and ipilimumab in sequence. Every receptor here comes from a human donor with melanoma. The CDR3 runs from the conserved cysteine through the conserved F or W. The order of the fields is CDR3 length, V gene, J gene, CDR3 protein.

14,TRBV2,TRBJ1-5,CASARGEGNQPQHF
12,TRBV7-9,.,CASGGTIYEQYF
14,TRBV7-2,TRBJ2-7,CASSLDAEVYEQYF
13,TRBV7-9,TRBJ1-2,CASSLRQGIGYTF
14,TRBV7-9,TRBJ1-1,CASSSQAMNTEAFF
15,TRBV23-1,TRBJ1-1,CASTFRVTVNTEAFF
14,TRBV14,TRBJ1-2,CASSLDRGDYGYTF
14,TRBV5-6,TRBJ2-7,CASSNRDYPREQYF
13,TRBV5-6,TRBJ2-7,CASSVGTAYEQYF
13,TRBV27,TRBJ1-1,CASSFGLNTEAFF
12,TRBV7-9,TRBJ2-7,CASSLGDYEQYF
17,TRBV7-8,TRBJ1-5,CASSPFVGQGVNQPQHF
15,TRBV28,TRBJ1-2,CASSSTGTGGYGYTF
12,TRBV19,TRBJ1-1,CASMRRVTEAFF
15,TRBV9,TRBJ2-7,CASSVAGTAYYEQYF
13,TRBV27,TRBJ2-7,CASKPGTGAEQYF
14,TRBV27,TRBJ1-5,CASSLLAGNQPQHF
13,TRBV10-1,TRBJ2-7,CASSEGQDYEQYF
12,TRBV10-3,TRBJ2-7,CAIDDGEAEQYF
16,TRBV7-9,TRBJ1-5,CASSSGTADSNQPQHF
18,TRBV6-1,TRBJ2-5,CASSEEIGRRPIQETQYF
22,TRBV27,TRBJ2-7,CASSLRVNWTANLGLDPYEQYF
14,TRBV7-8,TRBJ2-7,CASSFGGTGDEQYF
15,TRBV2,TRBJ2-7,CASSEGGWGLGEQYF
10,TRBV28,TRBJ1-3,CATFFNTIYF
14,TRBV27,TRBJ1-2,CASSSTGFPYGYTF
14,TRBV30,TRBJ1-1,CAWDKLGGASEAFF
13,TRBV7-8,TRBJ2-7,CASSPEDSYEQYF
17,TRBV16,TRBJ1-2,CASDRWGIELANYGYTF
16,TRBV7-9,TRBJ2-7,CASSFPTSGSIGEQYF
13,TRBV6-5,TRBJ2-3,CASSYVHSDTQYF
14,TRBV2,TRBJ2-7,CASSLLAGEGEQYF
15,TRBV7-9,TRBJ2-6,CASSLHSGRANVLTF
14,TRBV6-6,TRBJ2-7,CASRHRGEVYEQYF
14,TRBV7-9,TRBJ1-2,CASSLGDRVYGYTF
13,TRBV6-4,TRBJ2-2,CASSSGSTGELFF
14,TRBV6-5,TRBJ1-1,CASRTGGYNTEAFF
13,TRBV15,TRBJ1-4,CATSTDSYLGLFF